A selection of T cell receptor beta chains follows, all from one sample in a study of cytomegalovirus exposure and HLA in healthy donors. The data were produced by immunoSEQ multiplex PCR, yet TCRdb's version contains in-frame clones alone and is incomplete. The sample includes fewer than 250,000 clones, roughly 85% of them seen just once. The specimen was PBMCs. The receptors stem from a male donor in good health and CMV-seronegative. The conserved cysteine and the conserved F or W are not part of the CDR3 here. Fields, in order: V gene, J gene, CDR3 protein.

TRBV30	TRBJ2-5	AWSGGREETQY
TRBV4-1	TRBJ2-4	ASSQGWASGGANIQY
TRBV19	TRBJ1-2	ASMNRSFYGYT
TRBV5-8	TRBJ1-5	ASSKTGVFNQPQH
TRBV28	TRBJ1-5	ASRTRDRGNYQPQH
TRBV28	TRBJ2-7	ASSLSGYEQY
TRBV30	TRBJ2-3	AWSRGVAGGGDTQY
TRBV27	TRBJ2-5	ASSYLLGSQETQY
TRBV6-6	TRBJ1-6	ASSDRDNSPLH
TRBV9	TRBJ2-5	ASSVGWAGGREQY
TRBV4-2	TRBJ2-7	ASSQEASAYEQY
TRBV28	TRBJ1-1	ASSPDREAF
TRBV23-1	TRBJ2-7	ASSQTSGRFYEQY
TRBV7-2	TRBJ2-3	ASSIVTYHADTQY
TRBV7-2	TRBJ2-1	ASSLSGGGGDSYNEQF
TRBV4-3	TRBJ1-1	ASSHGTGNTEAF
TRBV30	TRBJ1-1	AWRRIGQGTTEAF
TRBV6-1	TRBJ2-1	ASSGTGTSGANEQF
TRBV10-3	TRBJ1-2	AISESMGQGADGYT
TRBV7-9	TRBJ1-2	ASSQGQVYGYT
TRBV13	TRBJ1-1	ASSLGGTSTEAF
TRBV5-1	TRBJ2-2	ASSFLPGQSKGTGELF
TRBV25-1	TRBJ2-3	ASRPKTGYTDTQY
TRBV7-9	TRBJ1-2	ASSSQGGSVYYT
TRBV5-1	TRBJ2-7	ASSLASGLYEQY
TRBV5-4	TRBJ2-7	ASSLEARGLAPQPY
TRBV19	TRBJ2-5	ASSILAGDQETQY
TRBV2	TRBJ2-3	VGGLVQY
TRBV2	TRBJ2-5	ASSASGLTETQY
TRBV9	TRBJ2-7	ASSPGGTAYEQY
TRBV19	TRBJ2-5	ASSISTSGRGETQY
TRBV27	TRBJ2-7	ASSLSGSLYEQY
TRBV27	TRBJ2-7	ASSHRGIPYEQY
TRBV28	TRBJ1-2	ASSSRTGNYGYT
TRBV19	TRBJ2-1	ASTLALNNEQF
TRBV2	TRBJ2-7	ASSEQGVTYEQY
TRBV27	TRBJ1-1	ASSVTGGRNTEAF
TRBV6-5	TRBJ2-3	ASSSPASGSPDTQY
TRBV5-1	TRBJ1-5	ASSLTGGGSNQPQH
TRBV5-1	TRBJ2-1	ASTGTSGRGYNEQF
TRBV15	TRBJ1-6	ATSRDLYNSPLH
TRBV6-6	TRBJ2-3	ASSKRAGGPTDTQY